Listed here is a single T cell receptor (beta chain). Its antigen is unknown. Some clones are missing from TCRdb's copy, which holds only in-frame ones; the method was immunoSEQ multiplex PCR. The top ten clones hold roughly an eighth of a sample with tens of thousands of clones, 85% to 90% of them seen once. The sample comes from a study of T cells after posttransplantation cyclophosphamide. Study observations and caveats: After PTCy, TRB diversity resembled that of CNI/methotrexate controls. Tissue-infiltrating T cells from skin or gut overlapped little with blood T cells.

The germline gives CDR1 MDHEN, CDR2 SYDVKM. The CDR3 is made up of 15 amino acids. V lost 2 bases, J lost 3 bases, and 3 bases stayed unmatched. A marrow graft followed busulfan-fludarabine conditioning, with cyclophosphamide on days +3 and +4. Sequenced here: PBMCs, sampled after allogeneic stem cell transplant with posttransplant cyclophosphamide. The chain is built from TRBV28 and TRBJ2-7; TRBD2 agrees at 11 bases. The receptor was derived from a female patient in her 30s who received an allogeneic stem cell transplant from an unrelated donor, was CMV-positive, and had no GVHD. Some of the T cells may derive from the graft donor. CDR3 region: CASSLGLAGGYEQYF. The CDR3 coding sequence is TGTGCCAGCAGTTTAGGGCTAGCGGGGGGCTACGAGCAGTACTTC.